The rows below give T cell receptor beta chains drawn from one sample of a study of blood T cell repertoires in COVID-19. The data were produced by immunoSEQ multiplex PCR, yet TCRdb's version contains in-frame clones alone and is incomplete. The sample has some 50,000 clones; around 85% are singletons. The sequenced material came from peripheral blood. The source of these receptors is a human donor in a cohort sampled during active COVID-19. CDR3s include the opening cysteine and the closing phenylalanine or tryptophan. The D gene is left open where the match is weak. Where a row states a size, it is once, few, many or the class of an expanded clone; other rows omit it.

j_call d_call v_call clone_size cdr3_aa cdr3_nt
TRBJ2-2 TRBD2 TRBV10-2 . CASEGSAGGPVTGELFF TGCGCCAGCGAGGGTTCGGCGGGGGGGCCGGTCACCGGGGAGCTGTTTTTT
TRBJ2-3 . TRBV5-5 . CASSLWNQQATQYF TGTGCCAGCAGCTTGTGGAATCAGCAGGCTACGCAGTATTTT
TRBJ1-1 . TRBV7-9 . CASSPWALPEAFF TGTGCCAGCAGCCCTTGGGCGCTCCCTGAAGCTTTCTTT
TRBJ1-1 . TRBV7-9 . CASSAGVRITEAFF TGTGCCAGCAGCGCGGGGGTAAGGATCACTGAAGCTTTCTTT
TRBJ1-4 TRBD1 TRBV7-9 once CASSQRNRGTNEKLFF TGTGCCAGCAGTCAACGAAACAGGGGGACTAATGAAAAACTGTTTTTT
TRBJ2-1 TRBD2 TRBV11-3 . CASSLGASGRAYNEQFF TGTGCCAGCAGCTTAGGAGCTAGCGGGAGGGCCTACAATGAGCAGTTCTTC
TRBJ2-1 . TRBV4-3 once CASSQDTQYNEQFF TGCGCCAGCAGCCAAGATACCCAGTACAATGAGCAGTTCTTC
TRBJ1-5 . TRBV2 few CASSDRGGNQPQHF TGTGCCAGCAGTGACAGGGGCGGCAATCAGCCCCAGCATTTT
TRBJ2-7 . TRBV5-1 . CASSLAGVNEQYF TGCGCCAGCAGCTTGGCCGGGGTCAACGAGCAGTACTTC
TRBJ2-7 TRBD1 TRBV11-2 . CASSFRIRDRGYEQYF TGTGCCAGCAGCTTCCGGATTAGGGACAGGGGTTACGAGCAGTACTTC
TRBJ2-3 TRBD2 TRBV6-6 . CASSYASGIDTQYF TGTGCCAGCAGTTACGCTAGCGGGATTGATACGCAGTATTTT
TRBJ2-6 TRBD1 TRBV27 . CASSPVFRQGQGSSGANVLTF TGTGCCAGCAGTCCAGTTTTCCGCCAGGGACAGGGATCGTCTGGGGCCAACGTCCTGACTTTC
TRBJ2-6 . TRBV5-1 few CASSSRGQGGSSGANVLTF TGCGCCAGCAGCTCCAGGGGTCAGGGTGGATCATCTGGGGCCAACGTCCTGACTTTC
TRBJ2-7 . TRBV12-3/TRBV12-4 . CASGSSYEQYF TGTGCCAGCGGGAGTAGCTACGAGCAGTACTTC
TRBJ1-2 TRBD1 TRBV6-5 . CASRFIRGGYTF TGTGCCAGCAGGTTCATCAGGGGGGGCTACACCTTC
TRBJ2-7 . TRBV20-1 . CSAKSSYEQYF TGCAGTGCTAAGAGCTCCTACGAGCAGTACTTC
TRBJ2-7 . TRBV7-2 few CASSLAAISSYEQYF TGTGCCAGCAGCTTAGCAGCCATAAGCTCCTACGAGCAGTACTTC
TRBJ2-3 TRBD2 TRBV6-5 . CASFRTSDYTDTQYF TGTGCCAGCTTTCGGACTAGCGACTACACAGATACGCAGTATTTT
TRBJ2-7 TRBD1 TRBV4-2 . CASSHPGGQGSYEQYF TGTGCCAGCAGCCATCCAGGGGGACAGGGGTCCTACGAGCAGTACTTC
TRBJ1-2 TRBD1 TRBV6-1 few CASSEMDRAYGYTF TGTGCCAGCAGTGAGATGGACAGGGCTTATGGCTACACCTTC
TRBJ2-7 TRBD1 TRBV5-6 . CASSLWDSRYEQYF TGTGCCAGCAGCTTGTGGGACAGCCGCTACGAGCAGTACTTC
TRBJ2-3 . TRBV7-9 . CASSLVQGSTDTQYF TGTGCCAGCAGCTTAGTTCAGGGAAGCACAGATACGCAGTATTTT
TRBJ2-3 . TRBV30 . CAWRTGSTDTQYF TGTGCCTGGAGGACTGGTAGCACAGATACGCAGTATTTT
TRBJ2-5 . TRBV7-2 . CASSLAWTQETQYF TGTGCCAGCAGCTTAGCGTGGACACAAGAGACCCAGTACTTC
TRBJ2-5 TRBD1 TRBV19 . CASSTTGAETQYF TGTGCCAGTAGTACGACAGGGGCAGAGACCCAGTACTTC
TRBJ1-2 . TRBV28 . CASSTTGHGYTF TGTGCCAGCAGCACTACAGGGCATGGCTACACCTTC
TRBJ2-3 . TRBV11-3 . CASSLDVSDTQYF TGTGCCAGCAGCTTAGACGTCTCAGATACGCAGTATTTT
TRBJ1-1 . TRBV19 . CASSIYLGGKNTEAFF TGTGCCAGTAGTATCTACCTCGGGGGGAAGAACACTGAAGCTTTCTTT
TRBJ2-7 TRBD1 TRBV5-6 few CASSPTGGFYEQYF TGTGCCAGCAGCCCGACAGGGGGCTTCTACGAGCAGTACTTC
TRBJ2-1 TRBD1 TRBV29-1 . CSVAGDRGGEQFF TGCAGCGTCGCTGGGGACAGGGGTGGTGAGCAGTTCTTC
TRBJ1-4 . TRBV19 few CASSPTGSFNEKLFF TGTGCCAGTAGTCCAACAGGCTCCTTTAATGAAAAACTGTTTTTT
TRBJ1-2 . TRBV5-1 . CASRTAETGGFGYTF TGCGCCAGCAGGACCGCCGAGACAGGCGGATTTGGCTACACCTTC
TRBJ2-5 TRBD2 TRBV28 . CASSQGLAGFQETQYF TGTGCCAGCAGTCAGGGACTAGCGGGGTTTCAAGAGACCCAGTACTTC
TRBJ1-1 . TRBV5-4 . CASSLDSHTEAFF TGTGCCAGCAGCTTGGACTCTCACACTGAAGCTTTCTTT
TRBJ2-3 TRBD1 TRBV28 . CASTSNRGRLTDTQYF TGTGCCAGCACTTCGAACAGGGGGCGACTCACAGATACGCAGTATTTT
TRBJ1-1 . TRBV11-2 . CASSRQGSTEAFF TGTGCCAGCAGCCGCCAGGGGAGCACTGAAGCTTTCTTT
TRBJ2-4 TRBD1 TRBV19 once CASSVTGVQAKNIQYF TGTGCCAGTAGTGTGACAGGGGTCCAAGCCAAAAACATTCAGTACTTC
TRBJ2-7 TRBD2 TRBV5-1 . CASSSGASGSYEQYF TGCGCCAGCAGCTCAGGGGCTAGCGGGAGCTACGAGCAGTACTTC
TRBJ1-3 TRBD1 TRBV6-2/TRBV6-3 . CASSGTAGNTIYF TGTGCCAGCAGCGGGACAGCGGGAAACACCATATATTTT
TRBJ1-1 . TRBV19 few CASSRGNTEAFF TGTGCCAGTTCTAGGGGCAACACTGAAGCTTTCTTT
TRBJ2-1 TRBD1 TRBV29-1 . CSVVPGQGLWNEQFF TGCAGCGTTGTACCGGGACAGGGGCTATGGAATGAGCAGTTCTTC
TRBJ1-3 . TRBV7-9 . CASSSEGGLNTIYF TGTGCCAGCAGCTCCGAGGGGGGGTTAAACACCATATATTTT
TRBJ2-7 . TRBV2 . CASRREDSSYEQYF TGTGCCAGCAGACGAGAGGATAGCTCCTACGAGCAGTACTTC
TRBJ2-1 . TRBV5-1 . CASSLGLGNEQFF TGCGCCAGCAGCTTGGGTCTAGGAAATGAGCAGTTCTTC
TRBJ1-1 TRBD1 TRBV7-9 . CASSYRDRNTEAFF TGTGCCAGCAGCTACCGGGACAGGAACACTGAAGCTTTCTTT
TRBJ2-1 . TRBV9 once CASSVGLPGNEQFF TGTGCCAGCAGCGTGGGACTGCCGGGGAATGAGCAGTTCTTC
TRBJ1-2 . TRBV30 . CAWGAANYGYTF TGTGCCTGGGGTGCGGCTAACTATGGCTACACCTTC
TRBJ1-5 TRBD1 TRBV19 . CASSGTAFQPQHF TGTGCCAGTTCCGGGACAGCTTTTCAGCCCCAGCATTTT
TRBJ1-5 TRBD1 TRBV10-3 . CAISAQGVNNQPQHF TGTGCCATCAGTGCACAGGGGGTTAACAATCAGCCCCAGCATTTT
TRBJ2-5 TRBD2 TRBV30 . CAWSVLAMKTQYF TGTGCCTGGAGTGTACTAGCGATGAAGACCCAGTACTTC